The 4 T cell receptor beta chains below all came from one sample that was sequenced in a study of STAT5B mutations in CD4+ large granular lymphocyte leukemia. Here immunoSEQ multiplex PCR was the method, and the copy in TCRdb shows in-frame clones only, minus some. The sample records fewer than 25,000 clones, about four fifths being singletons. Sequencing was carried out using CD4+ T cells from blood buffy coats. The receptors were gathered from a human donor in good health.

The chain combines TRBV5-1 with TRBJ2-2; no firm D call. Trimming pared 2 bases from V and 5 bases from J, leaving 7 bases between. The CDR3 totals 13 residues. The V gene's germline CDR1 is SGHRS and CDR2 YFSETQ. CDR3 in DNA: TGCGCCAGCAGCTTTGGCCTGACCGGGGAGCTGTTTTTT. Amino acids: CASSFGLTGELFF.

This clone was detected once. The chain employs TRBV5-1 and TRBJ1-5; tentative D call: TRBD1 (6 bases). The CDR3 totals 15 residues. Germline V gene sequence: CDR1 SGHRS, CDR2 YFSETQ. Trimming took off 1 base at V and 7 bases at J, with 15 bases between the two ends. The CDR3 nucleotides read TGCGCCAGCAGCTTGAGTGGGGACAATAACCAGCCCCAGCATTTT. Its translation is CASSLSGDNNQPQHF.

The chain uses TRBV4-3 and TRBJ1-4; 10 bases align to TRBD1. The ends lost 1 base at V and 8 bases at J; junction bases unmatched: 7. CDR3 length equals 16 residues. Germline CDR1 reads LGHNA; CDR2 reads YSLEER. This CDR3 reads CASSQASTGGSEKLFF. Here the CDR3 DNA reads TGCGCCAGCAGCCAAGCTTCGACAGGGGGCAGCGAAAAACTGTTTTTT.

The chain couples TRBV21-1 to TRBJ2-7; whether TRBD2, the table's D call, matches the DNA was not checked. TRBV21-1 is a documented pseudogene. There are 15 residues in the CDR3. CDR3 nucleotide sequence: TGTGCCAGCAGCAAACTAGCGGGAGGGCCCTACGAGCAGTACTTC. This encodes CASSKLAGGPYEQYF.